Below, 15 T cell receptor beta chains from the same sample are listed, as sequenced in a study of blood T cell repertoires in COVID-19 (dated by TCRdb to the early 2020s). Preparation of the library involved the immunoSEQ multiplex PCR assay. In its TCRdb copy, this immuneACCESS table keeps in-frame sequences only and misses some clones. Where compared with another copy, unresolved V genes explain less than half of these, and the others have no known cause. The sample table lists some 120,000 clones, over 75% of them with a count of one. Of the sample, around 30% is held by the ten largest clones. The sequenced sample consisted of peripheral blood. The source of these receptors is a man aged 65-85 years with active or convalescent COVID-19.

The chain recombines TRBV7-2 with TRBJ2-1; 10 positions agree with TRBD2. The CDR3 consists of 14 residues. Germline assignment: CDR1 SGHTA and CDR2 FQGNSA. V shed 5 bases and J 8 bases; nucleotides not matched to a gene: 6. The CDR3 DNA reads as TGTGCCAGCAGCCTAACTAGCGGGATTTATGAGCAGTTCTTC. This sequence encodes CASSLTSGIYEQFF. The complete variable domain, with remaining parts taken from reference TRBV7-2 and TRBJ2-1, reads GAGVSQSPSNKVTEKGKDVELRCDPISGHTALYWYRQSLGQGLEFLIYFQGNSAPDKSGLPSDRFSAERTGGSVSTLTIQRTQQEDSAVYLCASSLTSGIYEQFFGPGTRLTVL.

This chain uses TRBV10-3 with TRBJ1-4; 8 bases match TRBD1. CDR3 length equals 16 residues. V gave up 2 bases and J gave up 7 bases; unmatched junction bases: 9. Germline V gives CDR1 ENHRY, CDR2 SYGVKD. The CDR3 loop reads CAISEGRTGRFEKLFF. The CDR3 DNA is TGTGCCATCAGTGAGGGGAGGACAGGGAGGTTTGAAAAACTGTTTTTT.

V gene TRBV19 combines with J gene TRBJ1-4; D gene uncertain. The CDR3 runs 15 residues. Germline V gives CDR1 LNHDA, CDR2 SQIVND (reference sequence). V was clipped by 1 base and J by 0 bases, with 6 bases between them. The DNA for the CDR3 is TGTGCCAGTAGTATAGTATTTGCAACTAATGAAAAACTGTTTTTT. Translation: CASSIVFATNEKLFF.

Here the CDR3 reads CASSGRTSGTYNEQFF. In DNA, the CDR3 is TGTGCCAGCAGCGGACGGACTAGCGGGACGTACAATGAGCAGTTCTTC. This rearrangement joins TRBV11-3 to TRBJ2-1; 12 bases fit TRBD2. The CDR3 contains 16 residues. After removal of 5 bases from V and 4 bases from J, the junction contained 6 bases not matched to a gene. Germline V gene sequence: CDR1 SGHNT, CDR2 YENEEA.

The chain combines TRBV19 with TRBJ2-1; D is unclear. The CDR3 consists of 15 residues. V was cut by 4 bases and J by 7 bases, with 17 bases left in between. CDR1 LNHDA and CDR2 SQIVND come from the germline V gene (reference sequence). The CDR3 coding sequence is TGTGCCAGTAGTAGTGCGGCTGCCTCTGGGAATGAGCAGTTCTTC. It is translated as CASSSAAASGNEQFF.

V gene TRBV29-1 combines with J gene TRBJ1-1; no clear D gene. The germline V gene has CDR1 SQVTM and CDR2 ANQGSEA. Trimming removed 6 bases at V and 5 bases at J, with 7 bases between. CDR3 length: 10 amino acids. The CDR3, as DNA: TGCAGCGTCGTTCCGACTGAAGCTTTCTTT. Translation: CSVVPTEAFF.

The chain uses TRBV6-5 and TRBJ1-1; a weak D match, TRBD1 (5 bases). CDR1 is MNHEY, CDR2 SVGAGI, per germline. The V end was cut by 6 bases, the J end by 1 base, with 15 bases between. CDR3 length equals 15 residues. The CDR3 DNA is TGTGCCAGCAGCCGAGCAGGGCGGGAGAACACTGAAGCTTTCTTT. This gives the protein CASSRAGRENTEAFF.

V and J are TRBV9 and TRBJ2-2, with 10 bases aligning to TRBD1. V lost 3 bases and J lost 6; bases outside the gene matches: 8. Germline CDR1 SGDLS, CDR2 YYNGEE. This CDR3 region has 16 residues. CDR3 region: CASSAPGQGIAGELFF. The CDR3 bases are TGTGCCAGCAGCGCCCCGGGACAGGGGATCGCCGGGGAGCTGTTTTTT.

V and J are TRBV24-1 and TRBJ2-3; 8 positions match TRBD2. The V gene's germline CDR1 is KGHDR and CDR2 SFDVKD. This CDR3 region has 17 residues. The junction had 14 bases not matched to a gene; V was cut back by 2 bases and J by 8 bases. The CDR3 loop reads CATSDYKRAGASVTQYF. DNA of the CDR3: TGTGCCACCAGTGATTATAAGAGAGCGGGAGCCTCAGTTACGCAGTATTTT.

J is TRBJ1-1 and V is TRBV7-6; weak D call: TRBD1 (6 bases). The germline V and J ends were trimmed by 3 bases and 8 bases, with 10 bases remaining between them. The CDR3 consists of 12 residues. From germline, CDR1 is SGHVS and CDR2 FNYEAQ. DNA of the CDR3: TGTGCCAGCAGCTTTGGGGGGGCCGAAGCTTTCTTT. Translated, it gives CASSFGGAEAFF.

The V call is TRBV12-3 or TRBV12-4, the J call TRBJ1-1; D gene unclear. Trimming took off 3 bases at V and 0 bases at J, with 5 bases between the two ends. CDR3 length: 13 residues. The CDR3 DNA follows: TGTGCCAGCAGTTTGGAGGTGAACACTGAAGCTTTCTTT. Translating gives CASSLEVNTEAFF.

The J gene is TRBJ1-3, the V gene TRBV28; D not resolved. Germline V CDR1 and CDR2: MDHEN, SYDVKM. The CDR3 has 14 residues. Trimming left V 4 bases short and J 0 bases short, with 7 bases between. CDR3 sequence reads: CASSSGSSGNTIYF. The CDR3, as DNA: TGTGCCAGCAGTTCAGGATCCTCTGGAAACACCATATATTTT. Supplemented by reference TRBV28 and TRBJ1-3, the full variable domain reads DVKVTQSSRYLVKRTGEKVFLECVQDMDHENMFWYRQDPGLGLRLIYFSYDVKMKEKGDIPEGYSVSREKKERFSLILESASTNQTSMYLCASSSGSSGNTIYFGEGSWLTVV.

The chain combines TRBV30 with TRBJ2-3, with 7 bases fitting TRBD2. CDR3 length: 17 residues. V shed 1 base and J 4 bases; nucleotides not matched to a gene: 14. CDR1 and CDR2 (germline): GTSNPN, SVGIG (reference sequence). Here the CDR3 reads CAWSGERTSDSPDTQYF. CDR3 bases: TGTGCCTGGAGTGGGGAGAGGACTAGTGATTCTCCAGATACGCAGTATTTT.

This clone has more than one count but fewer than ten. In DNA form, the CDR3 reads TGCGCCAGCAGCTTGGAGGGACAGGCGTTTAATTCACCCCTCCACTTT. Its protein product is CASSLEGQAFNSPLHF. The chain joins TRBV5-1 to TRBJ1-6; TRBD1 matches at 8 bases. V lost 0 bases and J lost 6; bases outside the gene matches: 5. This CDR3 is built from 16 residues. Germline V gives CDR1 SGHRS, CDR2 YFSETQ.

J is TRBJ2-2 and V is TRBV18; TRBD2 matches 7 bases. J gave up 5 bases and V 4 bases, and 10 bases lay outside the gene matches. CDR1 is KGHSH and CDR2 is LQKENI in the germline V gene. The CDR3 has 16 residues. CDR3 protein: CASSLSSGAVTGELFF. CDR3 DNA sequence: TGTGCCAGCTCACTGTCTAGCGGAGCGGTGACCGGGGAGCTGTTTTTT.